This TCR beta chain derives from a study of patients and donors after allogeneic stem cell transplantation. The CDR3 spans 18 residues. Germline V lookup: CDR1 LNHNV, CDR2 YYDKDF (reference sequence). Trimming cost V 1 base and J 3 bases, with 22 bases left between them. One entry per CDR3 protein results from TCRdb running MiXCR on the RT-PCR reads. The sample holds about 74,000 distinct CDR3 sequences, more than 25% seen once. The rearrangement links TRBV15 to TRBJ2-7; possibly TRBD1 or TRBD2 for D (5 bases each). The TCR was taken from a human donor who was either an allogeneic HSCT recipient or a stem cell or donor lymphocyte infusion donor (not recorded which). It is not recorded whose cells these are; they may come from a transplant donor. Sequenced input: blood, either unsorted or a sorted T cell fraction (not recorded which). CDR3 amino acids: CATSRGRDLQIRDYEQYF. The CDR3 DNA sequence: TGTGCCACCAGCAGAGGTCGGGACCTTCAGATAAGGGACTACGAGCAGTACTTC.